These T cell receptor beta chains were read from a single sample in a study of radiotherapy plus CTLA-4 blockade in lung cancer. Generated by immunoSEQ multiplex PCR, the TCRdb table keeps only in-frame clones and is missing some. The sample gives around 29,000 clones, 75% to 85% of which show up once; roughly 24% is in the top ten. The material was peripheral blood, obtained from a patient treated with radiotherapy plus ipilimumab. All receptors come from a human donor with non-small cell lung cancer that progressed on radiotherapy plus ipilimumab. Both conserved end residues are trimmed from each CDR3. D genes are given only for firm matches.

V: TRBV29-1; D: .; J: TRBJ2-1; CDR3: SVERASSYNEQF
V: TRBV10-3; D: .; J: TRBJ1-5; CDR3: AISGSSRGNQPQH
V: TRBV7-2; D: .; J: TRBJ2-5; CDR3: ASSPRIRGETQY
V: TRBV19; D: TRBD1; J: TRBJ2-7; CDR3: ASSIYRGYEQY
V: TRBV18; D: TRBD2; J: TRBJ2-1; CDR3: ASSQLAGGDEQF
V: TRBV10-2; D: TRBD2; J: TRBJ2-2; CDR3: ASSGLAGPFRELF
V: TRBV7-3; D: TRBD2; J: TRBJ2-1; CDR3: ASSSSLAGEPSARQF
V: TRBV7-3; D: TRBD2; J: TRBJ2-5; CDR3: ASSLSLAGGETQY
V: TRBV29-1; D: .; J: TRBJ1-5; CDR3: SVGQGLGNQPQH
V: TRBV5-1; D: TRBD1; J: TRBJ1-1; CDR3: ASSGTANTEAF
V: TRBV5-5; D: .; J: TRBJ1-2; CDR3: ASSADTGNYGYT
V: TRBV19; D: TRBD1; J: TRBJ1-5; CDR3: ASKTGWQPQH
V: TRBV6-6; D: .; J: TRBJ2-3; CDR3: ASSFSEGTDTQY
V: TRBV5-1; D: TRBD1; J: TRBJ2-5; CDR3: ASSRDSFQETQY
V: TRBV2; D: TRBD1; J: TRBJ2-7; CDR3: ASSYSGQGLGEQY
V: TRBV4-1; D: .; J: TRBJ2-5; CDR3: ASSQPGQEETQY
V: TRBV7-9; D: .; J: TRBJ2-5; CDR3: ASSFGGVRKTQY
V: TRBV5-5; D: TRBD1; J: TRBJ2-7; CDR3: ASSSDRGAYEQY
V: TRBV4-2; D: TRBD2; J: TRBJ2-1; CDR3: ASSQDWPWTSGDNEQF
V: TRBV6-1; D: .; J: TRBJ2-7; CDR3: ASTEVANEQY
V: TRBV9; D: TRBD1; J: TRBJ2-2; CDR3: ASSPSWTGRTGELF
V: TRBV4-1; D: .; J: TRBJ1-6; CDR3: ASSQDMSRVTPLH
V: TRBV5-1; D: TRBD1; J: TRBJ1-5; CDR3: ASSLDPGQPNQPQH
V: TRBV5-4; D: TRBD2; J: TRBJ2-3; CDR3: ASSLDAGGTDTQY
V: TRBV7-9; D: .; J: TRBJ2-1; CDR3: ASSTRFKRYEQF
V: TRBV6-5; D: TRBD1; J: TRBJ1-1; CDR3: ASSWTGLSTEAF
V: TRBV5-1; D: .; J: TRBJ1-3; CDR3: ASSLGGLEGIIY
V: TRBV4-1; D: .; J: TRBJ1-6; CDR3: ASSRGTGFESPLH
V: TRBV5-4; D: .; J: TRBJ1-2; CDR3: ASSLDSYGYT
V: TRBV6-1; D: TRBD1; J: TRBJ2-7; CDR3: ASSVPGTGPRYEQY
V: TRBV28; D: .; J: TRBJ1-1; CDR3: ASSFPGNGNTEAF
V: TRBV5-5; D: TRBD1; J: TRBJ1-2; CDR3: ASSLARQGGYT
V: TRBV5-4; D: .; J: TRBJ1-1; CDR3: ASSLESGVLGTEAF
V: TRBV27; D: TRBD2; J: TRBJ2-1; CDR3: ASSWTSGGRSYVYDNEQF
V: TRBV15; D: .; J: TRBJ1-2; CDR3: ATSPVGGVGYT
V: TRBV2; D: TRBD2; J: TRBJ2-7; CDR3: ASRSGGASYEQY
V: TRBV4-2; D: .; J: TRBJ1-6; CDR3: ASSQDWTDGSPLH
V: TRBV11-3; D: TRBD2; J: TRBJ2-3; CDR3: ASSLDAGGTDTQY
V: TRBV5-4; D: .; J: TRBJ1-4; CDR3: ASSLGREREKLF